This record covers a single T cell receptor (beta chain). Cells designated naive CD8 were CD45RO-negative and were positively selected for CCR7, with terminally differentiated effector memory CD45RA+ cells excluded. The data originate from a study of shared clonotypes between healthy human individuals. The assay was immunoSEQ multiplex PCR, and TCRdb's table has in-frame clones only and misses some. The table has millions of clones, roughly 95% seen once. Germline V CDR1 and CDR2: MNHEY, SVGAGI. The germline V and J ends were trimmed by 2 bases and 4 bases, with 11 bases remaining between them. CDR3 length: 14 amino acids.

V usage is TRBV6-5 and J usage is TRBJ1-1; possibly TRBD1 for D (5 bases). Sample: naive CD8+ T cells sorted from blood. The receptor comes from a man aged 18 to 29 in good health. The CDR3 coding sequence is TGTGCCAGCAGTTACGGGACCTCCACCACTGAAGCTTTCTTT. Its protein product is CASSYGTSTTEAFF.